These 28 T cell receptor beta chains were all obtained from the same sample, sequenced in a study of beta chain features in type 1 diabetes. cDNA synthesis used the whole RNA isolate, giving expressed TCRB sequences. Produced via immunoSEQ multiplex PCR; TCRdb's table is partial and in-frame only. The sample yields 130,000 or so clones, 9.2% seen once. Sequenced material: central memory CD4+ T cells from blood. These receptors were collected from a man between 18 and 29 years old in good health.

V is TRBV5-6 and J is TRBJ2-5; TRBD2 agrees at 9 bases. Per germline, CDR1 SGHDT and CDR2 YYEEEE. This CDR3 comprises 17 residues. J lost 1 base, V lost 0 bases, and 7 bases had no gene match. CDR3 DNA: TGTGCCAGCAGCTTGGTTGGAGGTAGCGGGGGCCAAGAGACCCAGTACTTC. It translates to CASSLVGGSGGQETQYF.

J is TRBJ2-7 and V is TRBV5-5, with 13 nucleotides matching TRBD2. This CDR3 has 17 amino acids. The trim removed 4 bases at V and 0 bases at J, leaving 7 bases unmatched. Germline V gives CDR1 SGHKS, CDR2 YYEKEE (reference sequence). The CDR3 region is CASSRLAGGISSYEQYF. CDR3 DNA sequence: TGTGCCAGCAGCCGACTAGCGGGGGGCATTAGCTCCTACGAGCAGTACTTC.

There are a few counts of this clone. The chain carries TRBV28 and TRBJ2-6; TRBD1 matches 11 bases. Trimming removed 5 bases from V and 4 bases from J; junction bases left unmatched: 10. Germline assignment: CDR1 MDHEN and CDR2 SYDVKM. The CDR3 covers 18 residues. CDR3 sequence (DNA): TGTGCCAGCAGTCCCTACGGACAGGGGGCGCGAGGGGCCAACGTCCTGACTTTC. Residues: CASSPYGQGARGANVLTF. Looking up the rest from reference TRBV28 and TRBJ2-6 gives the full variable domain: DVKVTQSSRYLVKRTGEKVFLECVQDMDHENMFWYRQDPGLGLRLIYFSYDVKMKEKGDIPEGYSVSREKKERFSLILESASTNQTSMYLCASSPYGQGARGANVLTFGAGSRLTVL.

V usage is TRBV6-5 and J usage is TRBJ1-5; D remains unclear. This CDR3 spans 12 amino acids. V lost 5 bases to trimming and J lost 7 bases, with 9 bases between them. The germline V gene has CDR1 MNHEY and CDR2 SVGAGI. This CDR3 reads CASSPSGQPQHF. DNA of the CDR3: TGTGCCAGCAGTCCCTCGGGACAGCCCCAGCATTTT.

V and J are TRBV30 and TRBJ1-4; TRBD1 matches 7 bases. This CDR3 region has 16 residues. Germline V gene data show CDR1 as GTSNPN and CDR2 as SVGIG (reference sequence). V lost 1 base, J lost 5 bases, and 10 bases stayed unmatched. CDR3 region: CAWSAQRTGQNEKLFF. Written as DNA, the CDR3 is TGTGCCTGGAGTGCGCAACGGACAGGCCAAAATGAAAAACTGTTTTTT.

The chain is built from TRBV18 and TRBJ1-2, with D unclear. CDR3 size: 14 residues. Germline V gene lookup returns CDR1 KGHSH and CDR2 LQKENI. Trimming left V 3 bases short and J 0 bases short, with 8 bases between. CDR3 coding DNA: TGTGCCAGCTCACCCGACGAGGCTAACTATGGCTACACCTTC. Encoded protein: CASSPDEANYGYTF. Based on the CDR3 plus reference TRBV18 and TRBJ1-2, the full variable domain is NAGVMQNPRHLVRRRGQEARLRCSPMKGHSHVYWYRQLPEEGLKFMVYLQKENIIDESGMPKERFSAEFPKEGPSILRIQQVVRGDSAAYFCASSPDEANYGYTFGSGTRLTVV.

There are a few counts of this clone. V is TRBV5-4 and J is TRBJ1-1; the D gene is possibly TRBD1 (5 bases). CDR3 length: 15 residues. Germline CDR1 and CDR2: SGHNT and YYREEE (reference sequence). The ends were cut back, 4 bases at V and 2 bases at J, with 15 bases in the middle. For the CDR3, the DNA is TGTGCCAGCAGCGCCACGTGGGGGGACAACACTGAAGCTTTCTTT. It specifies CASSATWGDNTEAFF. Based on the CDR3 plus reference TRBV5-4 and TRBJ1-1, the full variable domain is ETGVTQSPTHLIKTRGQQVTLRCSSQSGHNTVSWYQQALGQGPQFIFQYYREEENGRGNFPPRFSGLQFPNYSSELNVNALELDDSALYLCASSATWGDNTEAFFGQGTRLTVV.

The chain combines TRBV2 with TRBJ2-7; perhaps TRBD2 as D (7 bases). Germline-derived CDR1 and CDR2 are SNHLY and FYNNEI. The length of the CDR3 is 14 residues. V was shortened by 7 bases and J by 4 bases, with 17 bases between the two germline ends. The CDR3 region is CASTEGGGDYEQYF. CDR3 nucleotides: TGTGCCAGCACCGAGGGGGGGGGCGATTACGAGCAGTACTTC.

The rearrangement joins TRBV5-6 to TRBJ1-2; D perhaps matches TRBD1 (5 bases). Germline CDR1 SGHDT, CDR2 YYEEEE. The CDR3 sequence is 16 residues long. V was trimmed by 4 bases and J by 8 bases, leaving 24 bases between them. CDR3 amino acids: CASSPGAGTLGFGYTF. CDR3 in DNA: TGTGCCAGCAGCCCCGGGGCGGGAACCCTGGGCTTCGGCTACACCTTC.

The chain links TRBV29-1 to TRBJ1-1, with D possibly being TRBD1 (5 bases). Trimming left V 4 bases short and J 7 bases short, with 10 bases between. Per the germline V gene, CDR1 is SQVTM and CDR2 is ANQGSEA. This CDR3 spans 11 amino acids. This CDR3 reads CSVARQGEAFF. The CDR3, as DNA: TGCAGCGTTGCCAGGCAGGGTGAAGCTTTCTTT.

This chain joins TRBV28 and TRBJ2-5; 9 bases are shared with TRBD1. Per germline, CDR1 MDHEN and CDR2 SYDVKM. Trimming removed 0 bases from V and 5 bases from J; junction bases left unmatched: 7. This CDR3 spans 16 amino acids. CDR3 sequence (DNA): TGTGCCAGCAGTTTATGGCAGGGACAGGGAGGGGAGACCCAGTACTTC. Its translation is CASSLWQGQGGETQYF.

This clone was picked up many times. The chain links TRBV14 to TRBJ1-6; D is ambiguous. The CDR3 is 14 residues long. Looked up from germline, CDR1 is SGHDN and CDR2 is FVKESK. Trimming removed 4 bases at V and 8 bases at J, with 12 bases between. This CDR3 reads CASSPGSMYSPLHF. CDR3 nucleotide sequence: TGTGCCAGCAGCCCCGGGTCGATGTATTCACCCCTCCACTTT.

There are a few counts of this clone. CDR3: CASSLTSGTSHYEQYF. CDR3 nucleotide sequence: TGTGCCAGCAGCTTAACCTCCGGGACTAGCCACTACGAGCAGTACTTC. J is TRBJ2-7 and V is TRBV5-6; 9 positions match TRBD2. Trimming at V came to 2 bases and at J to 3 bases, leaving 9 bases not matched to a gene. Germline values: CDR1 SGHDT, CDR2 YYEEEE. The CDR3 contains 16 residues.

This chain connects TRBV7-6 to TRBJ2-3; 9 bases map to TRBD2. The CDR3 covers 16 residues. V was pared by 5 bases and J by 4 bases, with 10 bases of the junction left unmatched. Germline V lookup: CDR1 SGHVS, CDR2 FNYEAQ. For the CDR3, the DNA is TGTGCCAGCAGCCCTGCCGGGACTAGCTCCCCAGATACGCAGTATTTT. Translating it yields CASSPAGTSSPDTQYF.

Only a few counts were recorded for this clone. V is TRBV2 and J is TRBJ1-5; 8 bases are a match to TRBD1. Germline CDR1 SNHLY, CDR2 FYNNEI. J was trimmed by 0 bases and V by 6 bases; bases with no gene match: 7. The CDR3 extends over 16 amino acids. The CDR3 spells CASRLQGASSNQPQHF. The CDR3 DNA follows: TGTGCCAGCAGATTGCAGGGGGCGAGTAGCAATCAGCCCCAGCATTTT. The full variable domain, with the rest looked up from reference TRBV2 and TRBJ1-5, is EPEVTQTPSHQVTQMGQEVILRCVPISNHLYFYWYRQILGQKVEFLVSFYNNEISEKSEIFDDQFSVERPDGSNFTLKIRSTKLEDSAMYFCASRLQGASSNQPQHFGDGTRLSIL.

This clone has a handful of counts. The rearrangement uses TRBV4-3 and TRBJ2-2; D is ambiguous. Deletions cut 0 bases from V and 0 bases from J, with 5 bases between. This CDR3 has 15 residues. CDR1 and CDR2 (germline): LGHNA, YSLEER. CDR3 amino acids: CASSQEATNTGELFF. The CDR3 nucleotides read TGCGCCAGCAGCCAAGAGGCCACGAACACCGGGGAGCTGTTTTTT.

The J gene is TRBJ2-7, the V gene TRBV6-5; D gene uncertain. Germline V gene data show CDR1 as MNHEY and CDR2 as SVGAGI. This CDR3 has 13 residues. Between the trimmed V and J ends, which lost 6 bases and 0 bases, there was a span of 9 bases. The CDR3 nucleotides are TGTGCCAGCAGGGTCCCTAGCTCCTACGAGCAGTACTTC. Translation gives CASRVPSSYEQYF.

The gene calls are TRBV7-3 and TRBJ2-7; 8 positions match TRBD1. This CDR3 region has 13 residues. Trimming removed 4 bases from V and 7 bases from J; junction bases left unmatched: 6. Germline V lookup: CDR1 SGHTA, CDR2 FQGTGA. The CDR3 reads CASSYGQGGEQYF. As DNA, the CDR3 is TGTGCCAGCAGCTACGGACAGGGCGGGGAGCAGTACTTC.

This clone was seen only a few times. The chain joins TRBV6-1 to TRBJ1-2; 9 nucleotides match TRBD1. Germline V gene lookup returns CDR1 MNHNS and CDR2 SASEGT. J was trimmed by 7 bases and V by 6 bases; bases with no gene match: 9. This CDR3 comprises 14 residues. CDR3 coding DNA: TGTGCCAGCAGCAAACAGGGGGCTCGGGTTGGCTACACCTTC. Protein product: CASSKQGARVGYTF.

The table lists this clone with a few counts. This chain joins TRBV4-3 and TRBJ2-7, with TRBD2 identical over 14 bases. Germline CDR1 is LGHNA and CDR2 is YSLEER. The length of the CDR3 is 16 residues. The V segment lost 5 bases and the J segment 5 bases; nucleotides outside the gene matches: 8. The CDR3 nucleotides read TGCGCCAGCAGCTTTCTGACTAGCGGGGGGGCGGACGAGCAGTACTTC. Amino acid sequence: CASSFLTSGGADEQYF.

This clone was counted only a few times. The chain has TRBV27 and TRBJ2-5; 9 bases agree with TRBD2. Unmatched junction bases numbered 11, after V lost 4 bases and J lost 5 bases. From germline, CDR1 is MNHEY and CDR2 SMNVEV (reference sequence). This CDR3 is 16 amino acids long. The CDR3 nucleotides read TGTGCCAGCAGTTCCTCCCGCGGGAGGGGGCAGGAGACCCAGTACTTC. The encoded protein is CASSSSRGRGQETQYF.

The V and J genes are TRBV7-2 and TRBJ1-2; D gene uncertain. Trimming removed 4 bases at V and 0 bases at J, with 9 bases between. Germline V gives CDR1 SGHTA, CDR2 FQGNSA. This CDR3 spans 14 amino acids. CDR3 coding DNA: TGTGCCAGCAGCTCGACTGGATCTAACTATGGCTACACCTTC. It is translated as CASSSTGSNYGYTF.

This clone was picked up a small number of times. The V gene is TRBV6-1, the J gene TRBJ1-5; maybe TRBD1 (6 bases). Deletions cut 2 bases from V and 3 bases from J, with 11 bases between. The length of the CDR3 is 15 residues. Germline V gene data show CDR1 as MNHNS and CDR2 as SASEGT. CDR3 sequence reads: CASSETPGHNQPQHF. DNA for the CDR3: TGTGCCAGCAGTGAAACACCGGGACACAATCAGCCCCAGCATTTT.

This chain links TRBV7-3 with TRBJ2-2, with 8 bases matching TRBD1. The CDR3 length is 16 residues. Germline V gene data show CDR1 as SGHTA and CDR2 as FQGTGA. The J segment lost 6 bases and the V segment lost 5 bases, leaving 11 bases of the junction unmatched. The CDR3 nucleotides read TGTGCCAGCAGCCCCTCCAGGACAGGGCCTGCCGGGGAGCTGTTTTTT. Amino acids: CASSPSRTGPAGELFF.

At least ten counts were recorded for this clone. The rearrangement uses TRBV30 and TRBJ1-5; D is unclear. Germline V gene sequence: CDR1 GTSNPN, CDR2 SVGIG (reference sequence). With 2 bases removed from V and 0 bases from J, the gap between germline ends came to 5 bases. The CDR3 sequence is 13 residues long. The CDR3 is CAWSLASNQPQHF. As DNA, the CDR3 is TGTGCCTGGAGTTTGGCTAGCAATCAGCCCCAGCATTTT.

This clone occurred a few times. CDR3 coding DNA: TGCGCCAGCAGCTTGGATACTAGCGGGGTGAACACCGGGGAGCTGTTTTTT. This sequence encodes CASSLDTSGVNTGELFF. The chain carries TRBV5-1 and TRBJ2-2; 10 bases agree with TRBD2. The germline gives CDR1 SGHRS, CDR2 YFSETQ. V lost 0 bases and J lost 1; bases outside the gene matches: 3. The CDR3 sequence is 17 residues long.

CDR3 amino acids: CASRRTGNSAEQYF. The CDR3 nucleotides read TGTGCCAGCAGGAGGACAGGGAATTCGGCCGAGCAGTACTTC. This rearrangement joins TRBV2 to TRBJ2-7; the match to TRBD1 covers 8 bases. The CDR3 extends over 14 amino acids. Germline assignment: CDR1 SNHLY and CDR2 FYNNEI. V gave up 6 bases and J gave up 6 bases; unmatched junction bases: 10.

This clone was seen repeatedly, ten times or more. V gene TRBV11-2 combines with J gene TRBJ2-2, with D tentatively TRBD1 (6 bases). The germline V gene has CDR1 SGHAT and CDR2 FQNNGV. This CDR3 contains 13 residues. Trimming stripped 6 bases from V and 5 bases from J, with 10 bases between. The CDR3 DNA reads TGTGCCAGCAGAACAGGGCTAACCGGGGAGCTGTTTTTT. Protein sequence: CASRTGLTGELFF.